This T cell receptor (beta chain) originates from a study of blood T cell repertoires in COVID-19. CDR1 and CDR2 (germline): SGDLS, YYNGEE. Between the trimmed V and J ends, which lost 0 bases and 0 bases, there was a span of 5 bases. The CDR3 is 14 residues long. In the authors' workflow: Amplified reference gene primers provided the basis for estimating nucleated cell counts. Profiling relied on immunoSEQ multiplex PCR, and the TCRdb table lists in-frame clones only, not all of them. Clonal size and the V and J genes are those of that table, whereas D and trimming came from the DNA. The sample lists about 83,000 clones, 86% occurring once.

The sequence was collected from a woman at least 80 years old in a cohort sampled during active or convalescent COVID-19. The chain has TRBV9 and TRBJ2-3, with unresolved D. Sequencing was done on a sample of peripheral blood. CDR3 protein: CASSVAVSTDTQYF. CDR3 DNA sequence: TGTGCCAGCAGCGTAGCGGTTAGCACAGATACGCAGTATTTT.